This entry features one TCR beta chain sequence. Its antigen is still unknown. This sample is part of a study of CXCR3-negative and CXCR3-positive naive CD8 T cells. Across the study: Per library, roughly 1.6 +/- 0.3 million reads; 140 million or so TRB reads overall.

The authors made the TRB cDNA libraries by 5' RACE using UMI labels. TCRdb re-called the 5' RACE reads; every CDR3 protein appears as one record, without DNA. The sample has tens of thousands of distinct CDR3 sequences; the top ten hold roughly 0.58%. Regarding the study as a whole: Naive cells that were CXCR3-positive had more hydrophobic TRB CDR3s (compared with CXCR3-negative naive cells).

Germline V gene sequence: CDR1 SGHRS, CDR2 YFSETQ. CDR3 length: 15 residues. The source of this sequence is a human donor in good health. Some clones in this sample may be carry-over from other donors' samples. The specimen sequenced was naive CXCR3+ CD8+ T cells from blood. Subset indicated: CD45RO-CCR7+CD27+CD95- naive CD8+ T cells expressing CXCR3 (TNR3+). The J gene is TRBJ2-1, the V gene TRBV5-1; the TRBD2 assignment by TCRdb is unverifiable without DNA. CDR3 region: CASSLTRRSVNEQFF. Based on the CDR3 plus reference TRBV5-1 and TRBJ2-1, the full variable domain is KAGVTQTPRYLIKTRGQQVTLSCSPISGHRSVSWYQQTPGQGLQFLFEYFSETQRNKGNFPGRFSGRQFSNSRSEMNVSTLELGDSALYLCASSLTRRSVNEQFFGPGTRLTVL.